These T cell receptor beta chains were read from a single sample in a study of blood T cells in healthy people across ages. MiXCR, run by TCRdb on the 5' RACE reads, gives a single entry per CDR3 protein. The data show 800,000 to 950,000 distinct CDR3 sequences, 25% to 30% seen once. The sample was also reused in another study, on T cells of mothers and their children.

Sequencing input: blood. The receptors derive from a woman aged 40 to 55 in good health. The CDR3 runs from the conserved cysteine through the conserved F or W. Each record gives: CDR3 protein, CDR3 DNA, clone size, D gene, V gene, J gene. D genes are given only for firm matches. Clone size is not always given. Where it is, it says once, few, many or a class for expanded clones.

CDR3aa: CSARKDDSQETQYF
CDR3nt: TGCAGTGCTAGGAAGGACGACAGCCAAGAGACCCAGTACTTC
abundance: many
d_gene: .
v_gene: TRBV20-1
j_gene: TRBJ2-5

CDR3aa: CSARTGTGKVDNEQFF
CDR3nt: TGCAGTGCTAGAACCGGGACAGGGAAGGTTGACAATGAGCAGTTCTTC
abundance: .
d_gene: TRBD1
v_gene: TRBV20-1
j_gene: TRBJ2-1

CDR3aa: CASSLTDRGQGEQFF
CDR3nt: TGTGCCAGCAGTTTAACGGACAGGGGGCAAGGTGAGCAGTTCTTC
abundance: .
d_gene: TRBD1
v_gene: TRBV28
j_gene: TRBJ2-1

CDR3aa: CASSLRDSNTGELFF
CDR3nt: TGTGCCAGCAGTCTCCGGGACTCGAACACCGGGGAGCTGTTTTTT
abundance: .
d_gene: .
v_gene: TRBV25-1
j_gene: TRBJ2-2

CDR3aa: CASSPPGQGYNEQFF
CDR3nt: TGTGCCAGCAGCCCACCGGGACAGGGATACAATGAGCAGTTCTTC
abundance: many
d_gene: TRBD1
v_gene: TRBV7-2
j_gene: TRBJ2-1

CDR3aa: CSARTDYGYTF
CDR3nt: TGCAGTGCTAGGACAGACTATGGCTACACCTTC
abundance: .
d_gene: .
v_gene: TRBV20-1
j_gene: TRBJ1-2

CDR3aa: CTGRGLAGELFF
CDR3nt: TGTACCGGTCGGGGATTGGCCGGGGAGCTGTTTTTT
abundance: few
d_gene: .
v_gene: TRBV30
j_gene: TRBJ2-2

CDR3aa: CASTKSLQETQYF
CDR3nt: TGTGCCAGCACCAAATCCCTCCAAGAGACCCAGTACTTC
abundance: many
d_gene: .
v_gene: TRBV12-3/TRBV12-4
j_gene: TRBJ2-5

CDR3aa: CASSPKAGGPDIQYF
CDR3nt: TGTGCCAGCAGCCCGAAGGCGGGGGGGCCCGACATTCAGTACTTC
abundance: .
d_gene: TRBD2
v_gene: TRBV7-9
j_gene: TRBJ2-4

CDR3aa: CAAGGVAQETQYF
CDR3nt: TGTGCCGCTGGGGGGGTAGCGCAAGAGACCCAGTACTTC
abundance: .
d_gene: TRBD2
v_gene: TRBV19
j_gene: TRBJ2-5

CDR3aa: CASSFGGRVATNEKLFF
CDR3nt: TGTGCCAGCAGTTTCGGTGGGAGGGTCGCAACTAATGAAAAACTGTTTTTT
abundance: many
d_gene: .
v_gene: TRBV12-3/TRBV12-4
j_gene: TRBJ1-4

CDR3aa: CASSPYLTTGNGYTF
CDR3nt: TGTGCCAGCAGCCCATACCTTACGACAGGGAATGGCTACACCTTC
abundance: many
d_gene: TRBD1
v_gene: TRBV7-2
j_gene: TRBJ1-2

CDR3aa: CASSLYRTGELFF
CDR3nt: TGTGCCAGCAGTTTATATCGCACCGGGGAGCTGTTTTTT
abundance: .
d_gene: .
v_gene: TRBV6-5
j_gene: TRBJ2-2

CDR3aa: CASMGRITYEQYF
CDR3nt: TGTGCCAGCATGGGCAGGATAACCTACGAGCAGTACTTC
abundance: many
d_gene: .
v_gene: TRBV28
j_gene: TRBJ2-7

CDR3aa: CAWSAYDVNYGYTF
CDR3nt: TGTGCCTGGAGCGCCTATGACGTTAACTATGGCTACACCTTC
abundance: .
d_gene: .
v_gene: TRBV30
j_gene: TRBJ1-2

CDR3aa: CASSLTAGRETDTQYF
CDR3nt: TGTGCCAGCAGCTTAACGGCGGGACGGGAGACAGATACGCAGTATTTT
abundance: .
d_gene: .
v_gene: TRBV7-3
j_gene: TRBJ2-3

CDR3aa: CASSEERQPQHF
CDR3nt: TGCGCCAGCAGTGAAGAGAGGCAGCCCCAGCATTTT
abundance: .
d_gene: .
v_gene: TRBV10-2
j_gene: TRBJ1-5

CDR3aa: CSSVPQGGSTYEQYF
CDR3nt: TGCAGCTCGGTACCACAGGGAGGTTCGACCTACGAGCAGTACTTC
abundance: .
d_gene: .
v_gene: TRBV20-1
j_gene: TRBJ2-7

CDR3aa: CSASPGTYSYNEQFF
CDR3nt: TGCAGTGCTAGTCCTGGGACCTACTCCTACAATGAGCAGTTCTTC
abundance: many
d_gene: .
v_gene: TRBV20-1
j_gene: TRBJ2-1

CDR3aa: CASSSPPGQGTYEQYF
CDR3nt: TGTGCCAGCAGTTCCCCCCCGGGACAGGGCACCTACGAGCAGTACTTC
abundance: .
d_gene: TRBD1
v_gene: TRBV28
j_gene: TRBJ2-7

CDR3aa: CASSLDVSYSNQPQHF
CDR3nt: TGTGCCAGCAGCTTGGATGTGAGTTATAGCAATCAGCCCCAGCATTTT
abundance: .
d_gene: .
v_gene: TRBV5-5
j_gene: TRBJ1-5

CDR3aa: CSAALTGNYGYTF
CDR3nt: TGCAGTGCCGCACTGACAGGGAACTATGGCTACACCTTC
abundance: many
d_gene: TRBD1
v_gene: TRBV20-1
j_gene: TRBJ1-2